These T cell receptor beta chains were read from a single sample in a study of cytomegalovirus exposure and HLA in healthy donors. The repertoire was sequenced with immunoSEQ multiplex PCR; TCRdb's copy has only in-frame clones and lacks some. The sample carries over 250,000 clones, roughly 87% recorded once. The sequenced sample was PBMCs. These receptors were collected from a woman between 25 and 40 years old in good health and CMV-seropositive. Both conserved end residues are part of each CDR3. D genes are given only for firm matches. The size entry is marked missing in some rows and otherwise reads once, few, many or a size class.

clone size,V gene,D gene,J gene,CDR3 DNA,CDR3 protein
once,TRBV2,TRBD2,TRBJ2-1,TGTGCCAGCAGTGAAGATTTGGGTCGGCTAGCGGGAGGTCAAAGCATGTCTCGCGAAACAGTGCAGTTCTTC,CASSEDLGRLAGGQSMSRETVQFF
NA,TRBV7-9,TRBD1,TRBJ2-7,TGTGCCAGCAGCTTAGGAGGGGGCGTCTACGAGCAGTACTTC,CASSLGGGVYEQYF
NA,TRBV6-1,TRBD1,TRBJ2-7,TGTGCCAGCAGTGAAGCGATAGGGACAGGGTCCTACGAGCAGTACTTC,CASSEAIGTGSYEQYF
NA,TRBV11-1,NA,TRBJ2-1,TGTGCCAGCAGCCGACTAGACCTCAATGAGCAGTTCTTC,CASSRLDLNEQFF
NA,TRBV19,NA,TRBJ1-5,TGTGCCAGTAGTAACGGGCTTGGGTCTCAGCCCCAGCATTTT,CASSNGLGSQPQHF
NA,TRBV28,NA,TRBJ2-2,TGTGCCAGCAGCGAGGGAGGAGGAAACACCGGGGAGCTGTTTTTT,CASSEGGGNTGELFF
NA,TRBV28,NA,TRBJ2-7,TGTGCCAGCAGGCCGGGGACTGCGAGCTCCTACGAGCAGTACTTC,CASRPGTASSYEQYF
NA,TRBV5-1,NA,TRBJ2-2,TGCGCCAGCAGCTTGGTGCCGGCCGGGGAGCTGTTTTTT,CASSLVPAGELFF
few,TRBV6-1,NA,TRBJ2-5,TGTGCCAGCAGTGATTTCGGGGAGATCCAAGAGACCCAGTACTTC,CASSDFGEIQETQYF
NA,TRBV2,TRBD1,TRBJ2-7,TGTGCCAGCAGTTACCTGGGACAGGGGATGCACGAGCAGTACTTC,CASSYLGQGMHEQYF
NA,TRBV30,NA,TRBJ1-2,TGTGCCTGGAGTGTAATCCGGGGGAACTATGGCTACACCTTC,CAWSVIRGNYGYTF
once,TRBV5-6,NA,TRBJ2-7,TGTGCCAGCAGCGATATTGGACGGACCTACGAGCAGTACTTC,CASSDIGRTYEQYF
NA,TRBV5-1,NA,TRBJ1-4,TGCGCCAGCAGCTTGGCTAGCTCTAATGAAAAACTGTTTTTT,CASSLASSNEKLFF
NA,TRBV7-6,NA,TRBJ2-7,TGTGCCAGCAGCCGGGCCAATTCCTACGAGCAGTACTTC,CASSRANSYEQYF
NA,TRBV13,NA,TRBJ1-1,TGTGCCAGCAGCTTAAACGGGGGCTGGAACACTGAAGCTTTCTTT,CASSLNGGWNTEAFF
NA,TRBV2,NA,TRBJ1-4,TGTGCCAGCAGCGGGGGGCTAGGAGAAAAACTGTTTTTT,CASSGGLGEKLFF
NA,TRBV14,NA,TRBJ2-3,TGTGCCAGCAGCCAAGGGATTAGCACAGATACGCAGTATTTT,CASSQGISTDTQYF
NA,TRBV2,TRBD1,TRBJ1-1,TGTGCCAGCAGCGTTGGACAGGGAACCACTGAAGCTTTCTTT,CASSVGQGTTEAFF
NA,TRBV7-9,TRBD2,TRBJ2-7,TGTGCCAGCAGCTCACTAGCGGGGGTGGGTGAGCAGTACTTC,CASSSLAGVGEQYF
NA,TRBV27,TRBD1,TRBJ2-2,TGTGCCAGCAGTACTGCCACAGGGGAAATTAACACCGGGGAGCTGTTTTTT,CASSTATGEINTGELFF